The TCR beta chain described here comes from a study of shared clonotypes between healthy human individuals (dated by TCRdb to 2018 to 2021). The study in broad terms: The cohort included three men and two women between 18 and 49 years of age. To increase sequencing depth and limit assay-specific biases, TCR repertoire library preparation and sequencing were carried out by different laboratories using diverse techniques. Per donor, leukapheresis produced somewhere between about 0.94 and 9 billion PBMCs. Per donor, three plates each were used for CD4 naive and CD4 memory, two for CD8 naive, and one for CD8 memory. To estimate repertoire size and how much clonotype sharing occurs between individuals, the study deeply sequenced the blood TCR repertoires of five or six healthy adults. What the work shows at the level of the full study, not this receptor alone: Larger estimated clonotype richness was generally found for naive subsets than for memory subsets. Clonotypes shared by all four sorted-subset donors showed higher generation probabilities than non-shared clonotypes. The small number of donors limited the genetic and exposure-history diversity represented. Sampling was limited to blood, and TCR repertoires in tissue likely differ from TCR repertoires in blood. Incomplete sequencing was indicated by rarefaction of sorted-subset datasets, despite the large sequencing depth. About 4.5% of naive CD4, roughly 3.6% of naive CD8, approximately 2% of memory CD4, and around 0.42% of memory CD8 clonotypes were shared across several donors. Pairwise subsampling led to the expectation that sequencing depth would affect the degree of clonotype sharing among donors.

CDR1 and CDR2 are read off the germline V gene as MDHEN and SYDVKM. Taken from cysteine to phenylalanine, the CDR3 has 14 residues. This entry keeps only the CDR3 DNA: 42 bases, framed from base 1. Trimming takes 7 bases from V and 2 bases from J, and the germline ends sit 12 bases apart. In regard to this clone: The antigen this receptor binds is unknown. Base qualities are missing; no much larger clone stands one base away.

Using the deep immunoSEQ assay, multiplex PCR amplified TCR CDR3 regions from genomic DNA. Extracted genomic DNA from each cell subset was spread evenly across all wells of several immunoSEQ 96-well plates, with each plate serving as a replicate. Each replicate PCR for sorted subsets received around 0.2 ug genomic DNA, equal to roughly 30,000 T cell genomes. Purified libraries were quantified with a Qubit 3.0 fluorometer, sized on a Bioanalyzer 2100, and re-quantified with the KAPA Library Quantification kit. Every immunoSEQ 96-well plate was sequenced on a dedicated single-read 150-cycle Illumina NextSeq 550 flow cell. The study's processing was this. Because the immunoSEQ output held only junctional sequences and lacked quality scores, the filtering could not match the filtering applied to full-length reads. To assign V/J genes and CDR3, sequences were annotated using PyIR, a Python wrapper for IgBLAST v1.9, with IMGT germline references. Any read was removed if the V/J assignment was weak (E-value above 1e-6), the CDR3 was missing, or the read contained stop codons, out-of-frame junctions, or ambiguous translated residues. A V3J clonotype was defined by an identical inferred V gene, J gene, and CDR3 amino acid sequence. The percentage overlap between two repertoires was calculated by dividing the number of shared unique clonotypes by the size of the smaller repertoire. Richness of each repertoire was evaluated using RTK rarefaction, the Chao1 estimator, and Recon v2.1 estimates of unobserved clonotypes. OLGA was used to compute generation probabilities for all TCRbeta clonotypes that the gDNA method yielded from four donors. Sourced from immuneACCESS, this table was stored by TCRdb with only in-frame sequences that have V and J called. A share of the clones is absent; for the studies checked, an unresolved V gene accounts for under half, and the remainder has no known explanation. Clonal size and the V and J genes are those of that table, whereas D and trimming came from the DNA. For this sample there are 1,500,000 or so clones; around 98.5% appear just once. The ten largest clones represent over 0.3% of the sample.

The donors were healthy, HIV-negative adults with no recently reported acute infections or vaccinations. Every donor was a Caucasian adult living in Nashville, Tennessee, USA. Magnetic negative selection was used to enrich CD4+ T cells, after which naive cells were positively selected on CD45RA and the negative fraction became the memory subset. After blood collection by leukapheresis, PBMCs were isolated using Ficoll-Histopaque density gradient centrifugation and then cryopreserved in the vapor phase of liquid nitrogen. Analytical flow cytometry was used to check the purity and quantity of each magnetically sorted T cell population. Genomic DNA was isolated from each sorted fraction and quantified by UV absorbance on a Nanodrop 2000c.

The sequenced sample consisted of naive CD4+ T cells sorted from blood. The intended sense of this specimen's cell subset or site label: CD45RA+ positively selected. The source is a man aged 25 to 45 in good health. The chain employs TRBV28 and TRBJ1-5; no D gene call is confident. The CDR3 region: CASNSYGRNQPQHF. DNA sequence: TGTGCCAGCAACTCGTACGGGCGCAATCAGCCCCAGCATTTT.